A single sample gave rise to the 19 T cell receptor beta chains below, sequenced in a study of cytomegalovirus exposure and HLA in healthy donors. The primer mix had 60 Vbeta and 13 Jbeta primers. Here immunoSEQ multiplex PCR was the method, and the copy in TCRdb shows in-frame clones only, minus some. The table shows about 160,000 clones, with 81% occurring only once. The sequenced sample was PBMCs. These receptor sequences come from a woman aged 18-29 years in good health and CMV-seronegative.

The chain carries TRBV6-5 and TRBJ2-5; 10 bases agree with TRBD2. The assigned J gene may be wrong: the sequence end matches TRBJ2-7 better. Germline CDR1 reads MNHEY; CDR2 reads SVGAGI. The CDR3 spans 15 residues. The CDR3 spells CASSTLAGVAYEQYF. CDR3 DNA sequence: TGTGCCAGCAGTACTCTAGCGGGAGTCGCTTACGAGCAGTACTTC.

J is TRBJ1-6 and V is TRBV10-3; 8 bases map to TRBD1. This CDR3 region has 15 residues. The V segment lost 4 bases and the J segment 10 bases; nucleotides outside the gene matches: 9. Germline V CDR1 and CDR2: ENHRY, SYGVKD. CDR3 in DNA: TGTGCCATCAGTGGGGAAACAGGGGGAAGGTCACCCCTCCACTTT. Its protein product is CAISGETGGRSPLHF.

The rearrangement joins TRBV5-4 to TRBJ1-1; tentative D call: TRBD1 (6 bases). Trimming shortened V by 1 base and J by 0 bases, and 7 bases separated the two germline ends. The CDR3 spans 14 residues. The V gene's germline CDR1 is SGHNT and CDR2 YYREEE (reference sequence). The CDR3 DNA is TGTGCCAGCAGCTTGAGGGACATGAACACTGAAGCTTTCTTT. Its translation is CASSLRDMNTEAFF.

The chain couples TRBV6-1 to TRBJ2-7; weak D call: TRBD1 (6 bases). CDR3 length: 13 amino acids. V was clipped by 8 bases and J by 5 bases, with 16 bases between them. Germline V gives CDR1 MNHNS, CDR2 SASEGT. CDR3 loop: CASGTRGIDEQYF. CDR3 coding DNA: TGTGCCAGCGGAACCAGGGGTATCGACGAGCAGTACTTC.

This rearrangement joins TRBV6-5 to TRBJ1-2, with 9 nucleotides matching TRBD1. This CDR3 spans 16 amino acids. Germline V gene sequence: CDR1 MNHEY, CDR2 SVGAGI. V gave up 0 bases and J gave up 8 bases; unmatched junction bases: 10. CDR3 DNA sequence: TGTGCCAGCAGTTACTCAGGGACAGGGAGAACGTTCGGCTACACCTTC. Translation: CASSYSGTGRTFGYTF.

The CDR3 DNA follows: TGTGCCAGCAGGGCCTCTAGTACAGGGGCCACTGAAGCTTTCTTT. The encoded protein is CASRASSTGATEAFF. The V and J genes are TRBV2 and TRBJ1-1; 7 bases are shared with TRBD1. The junction had 11 bases not matched to a gene; V was cut back by 6 bases and J by 4 bases. The CDR3 runs to 15 residues. CDR1 SNHLY and CDR2 FYNNEI come from the germline V gene. Together with reference TRBV2 and TRBJ1-1, the CDR3 gives the full variable domain: EPEVTQTPSHQVTQMGQEVILRCVPISNHLYFYWYRQILGQKVEFLVSFYNNEISEKSEIFDDQFSVERPDGSNFTLKIRSTKLEDSAMYFCASRASSTGATEAFFGQGTRLTVV.

This clone was counted once. The V and J genes are TRBV15 and TRBJ2-4, with D maybe TRBD1 (6 bases). The CDR3 is made up of 15 amino acids. Germline-derived CDR1 and CDR2 are LNHNV and YYDKDF (reference sequence). V gave up 2 bases and J gave up 1 base, with 9 bases separating them. CDR3 in amino acids: CATSRNRVAKNIQYF. CDR3 coding DNA: TGTGCCACCAGCAGAAACAGGGTCGCCAAAAACATTCAGTACTTC.

The chain is built from TRBV7-3 and TRBJ1-2; TRBD1 agrees at 8 bases. The CDR3 has 13 residues. The V gene end was trimmed by 6 bases and the J gene end by 6 bases; junction bases not matched to a gene: 6. Looked up from germline, CDR1 is SGHTA and CDR2 is FQGTGA. CDR3 in DNA: TGTGCCAGCAGTCGACAGGGGCAGGATGGCTACACCTTC. Its protein product is CASSRQGQDGYTF. Supplemented by reference TRBV7-3 and TRBJ1-2, the full variable domain reads GAGVSQTPSNKVTEKGKYVELRCDPISGHTALYWYRQSLGQGPEFLIYFQGTGAADDSGLPNDRFFAVRPEGSVSTLKIQRTERGDSAVYLCASSRQGQDGYTFGSGTRLTVV.

A few counts support this clone. The chain combines TRBV9 with TRBJ2-1; tentatively, D is TRBD1 (6 bases). The CDR3 spans 17 residues. With 3 bases removed from V and 5 bases from J, the gap between germline ends came to 21 bases. Germline V gene lookup returns CDR1 SGDLS and CDR2 YYNGEE. The CDR3 coding sequence is TGTGCCAGCAGCGGGGACACCGGGACAAGGGCAAACAATGAGCAGTTCTTC. This translates into CASSGDTGTRANNEQFF.

J is TRBJ2-1 and V is TRBV7-9; the match to TRBD2 covers 9 bases. The germline V gene encodes CDR1 SEHNR and CDR2 FQNEAQ (reference sequence). V lost 1 base and J lost 8; bases outside the gene matches: 6. The CDR3 is 15 amino acids. DNA for the CDR3: TGTGCCAGCAGCTTAGGGCTAGCGGGAATATATGAGCAGTTCTTC. It is translated as CASSLGLAGIYEQFF.

The chain uses TRBV4-1 and TRBJ2-7, with a tentative D call TRBD1 (6 bases). CDR1 and CDR2 from the germline V gene are MGHRA and YSYEKL. V was clipped by 0 bases and J by 4 bases, with 13 bases between them. The CDR3 contains 15 residues. The CDR3, as DNA: TGCGCCAGCAGCCAAGAGGCCAGGGGTTCTTACGAGCAGTACTTC. Its protein product is CASSQEARGSYEQYF.

Only a few counts were recorded for this clone. The V call is TRBV18, the J call TRBJ1-1; D might be TRBD1 (5 bases). The CDR3 extends over 13 amino acids. Trimming pared 6 bases from V and 1 base from J, leaving 9 bases between. Germline V gene lookup returns CDR1 KGHSH and CDR2 LQKENI. The CDR3 DNA reads TGTGCCAGCTCCGGGGGGGAGAACACTGAAGCTTTCTTT. This sequence encodes CASSGGENTEAFF.

J is TRBJ1-5 and V is TRBV2, with 7 bases fitting TRBD1. With 6 bases clipped from V and 0 bases from J, the junction kept 8 bases outside the gene matches. CDR3 length: 16 residues. Germline CDR1 reads SNHLY; CDR2 reads FYNNEI. The CDR3 DNA sequence: TGTGCCAGCAGAGGGGGACAGTCATATAGCAATCAGCCCCAGCATTTT. Protein sequence: CASRGGQSYSNQPQHF. Combining the CDR3 with reference TRBV2 and TRBJ1-5 gives the whole variable domain EPEVTQTPSHQVTQMGQEVILRCVPISNHLYFYWYRQILGQKVEFLVSFYNNEISEKSEIFDDQFSVERPDGSNFTLKIRSTKLEDSAMYFCASRGGQSYSNQPQHFGDGTRLSIL.

V is TRBV5-1 and J is TRBJ2-7; 14 bases map to TRBD2. V shed 0 bases and J 1 base; nucleotides not matched to a gene: 6. CDR3 size: 18 residues. Germline V gene sequence: CDR1 SGHRS, CDR2 YFSETQ. The CDR3 loop is CASSLGGLAGEWSYEQYF. CDR3 DNA: TGCGCCAGCAGCTTGGGGGGACTAGCGGGGGAGTGGTCCTACGAGCAGTACTTC.

V and J are TRBV27 and TRBJ2-5, with D possibly TRBD1 on 6 matching bases. This CDR3 comprises 14 residues. V dropped 5 bases and J dropped 5 bases, with 15 bases sitting between them. CDR1 and CDR2 (germline): MNHEY, SMNVEV (reference sequence). In nucleotides, the CDR3 is TGTGCCAGCAGTCAAAGGGGGTCCCGGGAGACCCAGTACTTC. It encodes CASSQRGSRETQYF.

This clone was seen a handful of times. V gene TRBV28 combines with J gene TRBJ1-5; 12 bases match TRBD1. In germline, CDR1 is MDHEN, CDR2 SYDVKM. The CDR3 extends over 19 amino acids. J lost 1 base, V lost 5 bases, and 12 bases had no gene match. The CDR3 bases are TGTGCCAGCAGTCTCCCGGGACAGGGGGCTGTAGAAAGCAATCAGCCCCAGCATTTT. This gives the protein CASSLPGQGAVESNQPQHF.

The chain recombines TRBV5-1 with TRBJ1-4, with TRBD1 identical over 7 bases. Germline V gene sequence: CDR1 SGHRS, CDR2 YFSETQ. The V segment lost 0 bases and the J segment 8 bases; nucleotides outside the gene matches: 10. The CDR3 loop spans 16 amino acids. The chain's CDR3 is CASSLGQGPIGEKLFF. CDR3 DNA: TGCGCCAGCAGCTTGGGACAGGGCCCGATCGGGGAAAAACTGTTTTTT.

The V call is TRBV9, the J call TRBJ1-2; no firm D call. Germline V lookup: CDR1 SGDLS, CDR2 YYNGEE. CDR3 length: 12 amino acids. V lost 2 bases to trimming and J lost 11 bases, with 13 bases between them. As DNA, the CDR3 is TGTGCCAGCAGCGTTCCGTCCCCCGGGTACACCTTC. It yields the protein CASSVPSPGYTF.

The chain carries TRBV18 and TRBJ2-5; 8 bases are a match to TRBD1. Per germline, CDR1 KGHSH and CDR2 LQKENI. This CDR3 comprises 17 residues. V lost 3 bases and J lost 3; bases outside the gene matches: 12. The CDR3 loop reads CASSPWGQEGMEETQYF. In nucleotides, the CDR3 is TGTGCCAGCTCACCGTGGGGACAGGAGGGGATGGAAGAGACCCAGTACTTC.